The text below deals with one TCR beta chain. The data are from a study of blood T cell repertoires in COVID-19. Data came from immunoSEQ multiplex PCR; TCRdb stores just in-frame clones and leaves some out. The sample carries about 150,000 clones, about four fifths recorded once. The V gene lost 9 bases and the J gene lost 6 bases, with 15 bases spanning the gap. Germline CDR1 reads MDHEN; CDR2 reads SYDVKM. The CDR3 sequence is 12 residues long. The specimen was peripheral blood. The TCR originated in a man in his sixties with acute or convalescent COVID-19. The chain links TRBV28 to TRBJ2-7; possibly TRBD1 for D (7 bases). CDR3 amino acids: CASRQGAGEQYF. CDR3 sequence (DNA): TGTGCCAGTCGACAGGGAGCGGGCGAGCAGTACTTC.